This TCR beta chain derives from a study of beta chain features in type 1 diabetes. Study-wide background: Over all samples combined, fewer than 130,000,000 sorted cells were examined.

Germline V gene lookup returns CDR1 LGHNA and CDR2 YSLEER. The CDR3 extends over 14 amino acids. The germline V and J ends were trimmed by 1 base and 6 bases, with 12 bases remaining between them. Expressed TCRB transcripts were sequenced, since all the RNA that had been isolated was reverse transcribed. Method: immunoSEQ multiplex PCR; TCRdb's copy keeps in-frame clones and lacks some. The table shows 810,000 or so clones, with around a sixth occurring only once. The sample consisted of naive CD4+ T cells from blood. The receptor was derived from a woman younger than 35 in good health. This chain joins TRBV4-3 and TRBJ1-1; TRBD1 might be the D (5 bases). The CDR3 DNA is TGCGCCAGCAGCCAAGTGAAGGGGTTGGCTGAAGCTTTCTTT. Translated, it gives CASSQVKGLAEAFF.